This TCR beta chain was sequenced during a study of cytomegalovirus exposure and HLA in healthy donors. Study findings and constraints: Researchers reported in a later analysis that common viral pathogens appeared linked to several top clusters. Across donors, sequencing depth was assumed by presence/absence analyses to be roughly uniform. According to an earlier analysis, most TCR beta V segments yielded productive rearrangements about 87% or about 30% of the time.

The PCR contained 60 Vbeta and 13 Jbeta primers. The data were produced by immunoSEQ multiplex PCR, yet TCRdb's version contains in-frame clones alone and is incomplete. The sample holds under 150,000 clones; more than 75% are singletons and the top ten take just over 8%. Remarks on this clone: Its matching antigen is unknown.

The germline V gene encodes CDR1 SEHNR and CDR2 FQNEAQ (reference sequence). The V end lost 1 base, the J end lost 3 bases, and 7 bases lay between the germline ends. This CDR3 has 13 residues. The sequence came from a woman between 50 and 59 years old in good health and CMV-seropositive. The gene calls are TRBV7-9 and TRBJ2-7; D not certain. Sequenced sample: PBMCs. The CDR3 here is CASSLGPLYEQYF. CDR3 coding DNA: TGTGCCAGCAGCTTAGGTCCCCTCTACGAGCAGTACTTC.